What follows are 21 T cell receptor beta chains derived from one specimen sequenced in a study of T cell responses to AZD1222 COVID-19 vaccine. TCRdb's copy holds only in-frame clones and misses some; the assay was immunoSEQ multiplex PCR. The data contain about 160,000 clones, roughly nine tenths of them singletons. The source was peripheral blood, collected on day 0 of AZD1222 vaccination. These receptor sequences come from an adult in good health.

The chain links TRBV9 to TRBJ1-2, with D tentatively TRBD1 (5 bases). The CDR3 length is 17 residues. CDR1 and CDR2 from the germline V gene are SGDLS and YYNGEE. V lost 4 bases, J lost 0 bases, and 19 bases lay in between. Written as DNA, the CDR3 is TGTGCCAGCAGCCCAGGGATGGAGGGACGCCCTAACTATGGCTACACCTTC. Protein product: CASSPGMEGRPNYGYTF.

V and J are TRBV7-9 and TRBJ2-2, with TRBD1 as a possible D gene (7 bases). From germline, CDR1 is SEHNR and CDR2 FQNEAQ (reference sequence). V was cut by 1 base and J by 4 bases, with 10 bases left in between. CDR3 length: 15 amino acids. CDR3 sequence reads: CASSLGQGGTGELFF. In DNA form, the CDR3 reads TGTGCCAGCAGCTTAGGACAGGGAGGCACCGGGGAGCTGTTTTTT.

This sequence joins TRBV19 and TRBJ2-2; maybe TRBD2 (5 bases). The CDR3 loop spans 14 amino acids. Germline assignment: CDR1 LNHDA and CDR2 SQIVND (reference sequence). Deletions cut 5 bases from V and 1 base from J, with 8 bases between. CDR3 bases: TGTGCCAGTAGTTTAGCGATGAACACCGGGGAGCTGTTTTTT. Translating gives CASSLAMNTGELFF.

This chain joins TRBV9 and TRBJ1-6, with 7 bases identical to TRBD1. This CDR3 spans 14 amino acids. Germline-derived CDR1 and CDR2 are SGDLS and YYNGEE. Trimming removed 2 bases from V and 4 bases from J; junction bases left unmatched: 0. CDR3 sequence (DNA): TGTGCCAGCAGCGTGGGACAGTATAATTCACCCCTCCACTTT. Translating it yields CASSVGQYNSPLHF.

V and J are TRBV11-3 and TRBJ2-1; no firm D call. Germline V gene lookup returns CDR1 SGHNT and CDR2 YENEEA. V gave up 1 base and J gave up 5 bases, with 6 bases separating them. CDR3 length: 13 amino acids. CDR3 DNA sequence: TGTGCCAGCAGCTTAGGCGAGAACAATGAGCAGTTCTTC. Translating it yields CASSLGENNEQFF.

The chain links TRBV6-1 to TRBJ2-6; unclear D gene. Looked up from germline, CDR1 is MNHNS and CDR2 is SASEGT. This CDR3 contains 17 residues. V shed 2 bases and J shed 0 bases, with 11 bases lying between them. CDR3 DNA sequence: TGTGCCAGCAGTGAACTCCCTCCGAGCTCTGGGGCCAACGTCCTGACTTTC. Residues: CASSELPPSSGANVLTF.

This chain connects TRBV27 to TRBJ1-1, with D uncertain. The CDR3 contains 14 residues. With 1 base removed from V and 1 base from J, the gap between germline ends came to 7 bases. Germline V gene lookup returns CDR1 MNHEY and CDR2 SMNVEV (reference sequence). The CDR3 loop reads CASSLFAQNTEAFF. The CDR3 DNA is TGTGCCAGCAGTTTATTTGCACAGAACACTGAAGCTTTCTTT.

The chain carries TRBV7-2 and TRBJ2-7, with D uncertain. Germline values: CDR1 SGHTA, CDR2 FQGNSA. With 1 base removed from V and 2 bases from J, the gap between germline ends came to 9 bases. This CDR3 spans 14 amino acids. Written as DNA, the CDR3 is TGTGCCAGCAGCTTAGAACCGGGTCCCTACGAGCAGTACTTC. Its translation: CASSLEPGPYEQYF. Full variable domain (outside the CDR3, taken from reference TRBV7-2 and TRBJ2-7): GAGVSQSPSNKVTEKGKDVELRCDPISGHTALYWYRQSLGQGLEFLIYFQGNSAPDKSGLPSDRFSAERTGGSVSTLTIQRTQQEDSAVYLCASSLEPGPYEQYFGPGTRLTVT.

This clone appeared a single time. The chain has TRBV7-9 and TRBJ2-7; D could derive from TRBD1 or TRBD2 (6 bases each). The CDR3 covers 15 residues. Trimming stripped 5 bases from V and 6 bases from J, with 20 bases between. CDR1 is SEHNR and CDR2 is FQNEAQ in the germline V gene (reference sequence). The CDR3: CASSPAGTTGPEQYF. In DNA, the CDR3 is TGTGCCAGCAGCCCTGCGGGGACAACCGGTCCCGAGCAGTACTTC.

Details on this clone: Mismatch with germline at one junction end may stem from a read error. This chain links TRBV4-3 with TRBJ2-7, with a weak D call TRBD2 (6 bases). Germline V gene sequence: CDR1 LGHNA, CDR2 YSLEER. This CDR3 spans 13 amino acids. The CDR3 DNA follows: TGCGCCAGCAGCCAAGGTTCTGAGGGCCCGGGGGTCTTC. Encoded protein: CASSQGSEGPGVF.

The CDR3 sequence is CASSYSGWASGSLYEQYF. The CDR3 nucleotides are TGTGCCAGCAGTTACTCCGGTTGGGCTAGCGGGAGCCTCTACGAGCAGTACTTC. This chain joins TRBV6-2 or TRBV6-3 and TRBJ2-7, with 10 bases fitting TRBD2. With 0 bases clipped from V and 3 bases from J, the junction kept 11 bases outside the gene matches. The CDR3 has 18 residues. The V gene's germline CDR1 is MNHEY and CDR2 SVGEGT.

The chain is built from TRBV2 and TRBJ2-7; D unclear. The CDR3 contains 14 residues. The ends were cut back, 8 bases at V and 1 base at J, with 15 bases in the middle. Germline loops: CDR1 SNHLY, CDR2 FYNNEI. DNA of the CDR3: TGTGCCAGCCATCGGACCGCGGAATCCTACGAGCAGTACTTC. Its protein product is CASHRTAESYEQYF.

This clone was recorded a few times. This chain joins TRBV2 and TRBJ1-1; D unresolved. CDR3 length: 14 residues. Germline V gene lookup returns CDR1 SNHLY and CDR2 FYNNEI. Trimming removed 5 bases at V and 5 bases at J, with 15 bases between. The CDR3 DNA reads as TGTGCCAGCAGTATTCGACACGGGAAGACTGAAGCTTTCTTT. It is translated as CASSIRHGKTEAFF.

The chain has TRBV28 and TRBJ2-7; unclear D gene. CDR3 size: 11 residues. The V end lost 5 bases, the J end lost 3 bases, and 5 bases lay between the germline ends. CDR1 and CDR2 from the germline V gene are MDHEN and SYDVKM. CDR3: CASSTYYEQYF. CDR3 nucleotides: TGTGCCAGCAGTACCTACTACGAGCAGTACTTC.

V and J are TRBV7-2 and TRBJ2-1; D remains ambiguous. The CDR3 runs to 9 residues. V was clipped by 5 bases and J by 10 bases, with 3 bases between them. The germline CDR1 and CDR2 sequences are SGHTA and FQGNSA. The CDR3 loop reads CASSTEQFF. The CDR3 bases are TGTGCCAGCAGCACCGAGCAGTTCTTC. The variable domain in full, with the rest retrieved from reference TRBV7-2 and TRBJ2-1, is GAGVSQSPSNKVTEKGKDVELRCDPISGHTALYWYRQSLGQGLEFLIYFQGNSAPDKSGLPSDRFSAERTGGSVSTLTIQRTQQEDSAVYLCASSTEQFFGPGTRLTVL.

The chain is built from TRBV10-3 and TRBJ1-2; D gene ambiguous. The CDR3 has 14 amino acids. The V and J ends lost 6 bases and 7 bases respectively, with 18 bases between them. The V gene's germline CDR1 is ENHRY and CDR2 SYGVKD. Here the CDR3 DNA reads TGTGCCATCAGATCAGACCGGACGGGGATTGGCTACACCTTC. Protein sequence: CAIRSDRTGIGYTF.

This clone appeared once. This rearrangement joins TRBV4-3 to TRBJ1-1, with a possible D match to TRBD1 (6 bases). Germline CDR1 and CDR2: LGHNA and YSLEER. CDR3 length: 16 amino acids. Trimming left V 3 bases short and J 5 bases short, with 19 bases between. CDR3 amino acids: CASSQRTGRGGTEAFF. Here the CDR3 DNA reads TGCGCCAGCAGCCAGCGTACAGGGAGAGGGGGAACTGAAGCTTTCTTT.

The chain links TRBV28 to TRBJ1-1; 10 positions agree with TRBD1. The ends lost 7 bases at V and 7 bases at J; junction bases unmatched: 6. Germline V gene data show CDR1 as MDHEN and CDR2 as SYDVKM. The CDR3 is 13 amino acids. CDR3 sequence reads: CASNPGTGVEAFF. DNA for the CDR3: TGTGCCAGCAACCCCGGGACAGGGGTTGAAGCTTTCTTT.

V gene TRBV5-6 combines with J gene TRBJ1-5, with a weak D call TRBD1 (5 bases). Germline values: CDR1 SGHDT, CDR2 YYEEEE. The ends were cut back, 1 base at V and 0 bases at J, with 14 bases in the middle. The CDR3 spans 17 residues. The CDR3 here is CASSLFLDNNSNQPQHF. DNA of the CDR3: TGTGCCAGCAGCTTGTTTTTGGACAATAATAGCAATCAGCCCCAGCATTTT.

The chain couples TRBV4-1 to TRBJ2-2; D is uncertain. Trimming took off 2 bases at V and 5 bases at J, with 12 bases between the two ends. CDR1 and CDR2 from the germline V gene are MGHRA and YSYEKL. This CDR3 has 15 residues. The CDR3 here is CASSQSRPSTGELFF. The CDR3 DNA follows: TGCGCCAGCAGCCAAAGTAGACCGTCGACCGGGGAGCTGTTTTTT.

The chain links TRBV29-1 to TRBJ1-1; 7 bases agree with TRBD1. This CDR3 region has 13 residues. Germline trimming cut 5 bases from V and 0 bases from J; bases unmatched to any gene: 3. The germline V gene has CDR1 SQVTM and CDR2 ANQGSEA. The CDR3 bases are TGCAGCGTTCCGACAGGGATGAACACTGAAGCTTTCTTT. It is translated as CSVPTGMNTEAFF.